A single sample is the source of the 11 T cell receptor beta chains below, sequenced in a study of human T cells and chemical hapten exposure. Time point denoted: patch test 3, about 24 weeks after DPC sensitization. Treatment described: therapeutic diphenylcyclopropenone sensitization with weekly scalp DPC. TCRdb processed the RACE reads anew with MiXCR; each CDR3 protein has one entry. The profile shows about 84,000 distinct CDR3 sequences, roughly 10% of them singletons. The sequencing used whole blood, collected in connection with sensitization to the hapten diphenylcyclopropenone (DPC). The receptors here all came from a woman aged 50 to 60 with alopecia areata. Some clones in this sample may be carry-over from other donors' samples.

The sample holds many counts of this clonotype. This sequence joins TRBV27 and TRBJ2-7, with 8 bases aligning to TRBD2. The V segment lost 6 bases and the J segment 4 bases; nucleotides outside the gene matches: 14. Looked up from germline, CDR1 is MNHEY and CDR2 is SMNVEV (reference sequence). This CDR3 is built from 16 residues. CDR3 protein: CASRLAGGPLGYEQYF. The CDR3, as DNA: TGTGCCAGCAGACTGGCGGGAGGCCCCCTGGGTTACGAGCAGTACTTC.

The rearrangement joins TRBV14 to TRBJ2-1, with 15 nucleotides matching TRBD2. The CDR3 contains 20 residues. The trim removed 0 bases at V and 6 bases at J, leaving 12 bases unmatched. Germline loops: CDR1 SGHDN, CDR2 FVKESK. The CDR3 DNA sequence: TGTGCCAGCAGCCAAGATGGCGCCGGGACTAGCGGGAGGCTCCCCAATGAGCAGTTCTTC. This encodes CASSQDGAGTSGRLPNEQFF.

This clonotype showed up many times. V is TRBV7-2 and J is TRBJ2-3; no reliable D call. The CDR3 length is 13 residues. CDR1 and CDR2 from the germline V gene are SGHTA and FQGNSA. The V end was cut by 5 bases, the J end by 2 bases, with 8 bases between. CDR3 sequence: CASSPRFTDTQYF. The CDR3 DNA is TGTGCCAGCAGCCCCCGCTTCACAGATACGCAGTATTTT.

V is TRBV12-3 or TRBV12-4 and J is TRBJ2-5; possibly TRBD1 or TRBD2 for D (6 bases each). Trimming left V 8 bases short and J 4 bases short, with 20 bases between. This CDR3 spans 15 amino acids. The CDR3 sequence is CASRLQGGPTETQYF. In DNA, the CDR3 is TGTGCCAGCCGGCTACAGGGAGGTCCCACAGAGACCCAGTACTTC.

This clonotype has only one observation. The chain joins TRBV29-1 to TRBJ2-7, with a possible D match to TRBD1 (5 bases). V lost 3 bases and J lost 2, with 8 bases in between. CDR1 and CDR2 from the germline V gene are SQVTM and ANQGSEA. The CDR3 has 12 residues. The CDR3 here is CSVDDSAYEQYF. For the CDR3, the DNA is TGCAGCGTTGACGACAGCGCCTACGAGCAGTACTTC.

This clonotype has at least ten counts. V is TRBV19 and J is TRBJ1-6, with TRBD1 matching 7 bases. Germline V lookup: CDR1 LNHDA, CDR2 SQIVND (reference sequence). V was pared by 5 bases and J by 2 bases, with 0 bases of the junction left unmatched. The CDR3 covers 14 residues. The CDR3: CASSQGAYNSPLHF. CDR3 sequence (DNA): TGTGCCAGTAGTCAGGGGGCCTATAATTCACCCCTCCACTTT. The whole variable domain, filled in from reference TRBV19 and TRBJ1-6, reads DGGITQSPKYLFRKEGQNVTLSCEQNLNHDAMYWYRQDPGQGLRLIYYSQIVNDFQKGDIAEGYSVSREKKESFPLTVTSAQKNPTAFYLCASSQGAYNSPLHFGNGTRLTVT.

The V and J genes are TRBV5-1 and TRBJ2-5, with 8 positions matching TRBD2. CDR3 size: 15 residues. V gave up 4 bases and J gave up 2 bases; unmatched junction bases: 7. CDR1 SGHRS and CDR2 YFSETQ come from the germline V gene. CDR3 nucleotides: TGCGCCAGCAGCCTGCTAGCGGGCAATCAAGAGACCCAGTACTTC. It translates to CASSLLAGNQETQYF. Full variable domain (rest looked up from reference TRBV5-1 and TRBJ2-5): KAGVTQTPRYLIKTRGQQVTLSCSPISGHRSVSWYQQTPGQGLQFLFEYFSETQRNKGNFPGRFSGRQFSNSRSEMNVSTLELGDSALYLCASSLLAGNQETQYFGPGTRLLVL.

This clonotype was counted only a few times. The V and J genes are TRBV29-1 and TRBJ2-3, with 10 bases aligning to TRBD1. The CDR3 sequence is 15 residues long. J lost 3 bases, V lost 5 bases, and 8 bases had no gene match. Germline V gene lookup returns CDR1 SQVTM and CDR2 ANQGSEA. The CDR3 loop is CSVRIGQGGTDTQYF. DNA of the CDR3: TGCAGCGTTCGGATAGGACAGGGGGGGACAGATACGCAGTATTTT.

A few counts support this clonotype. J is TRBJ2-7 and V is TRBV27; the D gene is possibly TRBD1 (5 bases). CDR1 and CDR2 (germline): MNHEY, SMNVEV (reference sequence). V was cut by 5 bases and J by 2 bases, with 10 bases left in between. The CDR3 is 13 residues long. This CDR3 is CASSTRAPYEQYF. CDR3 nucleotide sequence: TGTGCCAGCAGTACCAGGGCCCCCTACGAGCAGTACTTC.

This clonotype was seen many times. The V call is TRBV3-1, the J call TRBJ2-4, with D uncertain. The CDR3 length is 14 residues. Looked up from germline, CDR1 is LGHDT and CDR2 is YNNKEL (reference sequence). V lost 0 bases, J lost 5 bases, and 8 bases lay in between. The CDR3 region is CASSQEGSQNIQYF. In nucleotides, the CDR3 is TGTGCCAGCAGCCAAGAAGGTAGTCAAAACATTCAGTACTTC.

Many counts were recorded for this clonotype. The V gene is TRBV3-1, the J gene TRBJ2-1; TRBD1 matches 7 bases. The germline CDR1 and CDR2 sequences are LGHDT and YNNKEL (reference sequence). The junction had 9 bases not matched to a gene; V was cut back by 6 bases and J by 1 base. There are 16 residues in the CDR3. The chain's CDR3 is CASRGPGQSSYNEQFF. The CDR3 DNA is TGTGCCAGCAGGGGACCGGGACAGAGTTCCTACAATGAGCAGTTCTTC.